Listed here are 7 T cell receptor beta chains from one sample, sequenced in a study of cytomegalovirus exposure and HLA in healthy donors. The PCR made use of 60 Vbeta and 13 Jbeta primers. The table came from immunoSEQ multiplex PCR; TCRdb's copy has only in-frame clones and leaves some out. The sample shows some 150,000 clones, around three fifths of them seen only once. The sample taken for sequencing was PBMCs. These TCRs come from a woman in her thirties or forties in good health and CMV-seronegative.

The chain recombines TRBV4-3 with TRBJ2-5; D is possibly TRBD1 (5 bases). The germline V gene encodes CDR1 LGHNA and CDR2 YSLEER. The CDR3 consists of 15 residues. V lost 1 base to trimming and J lost 5 bases, with 14 bases between them. The CDR3 region is CASSQGPWGSETQYF. CDR3 nucleotides: TGCGCCAGCAGCCAAGGCCCCTGGGGCAGCGAGACCCAGTACTTC.

The rearrangement links TRBV19 to TRBJ2-5; tentative D call: TRBD2 (7 bases). The CDR3 extends over 15 amino acids. Germline CDR1 LNHDA, CDR2 SQIVND (reference sequence). Trimming shortened V by 3 bases and J by 1 base, and 12 bases separated the two germline ends. The CDR3 nucleotides are TGTGCCAGTAGTATGGGGGGGGCGACCCAAGAGACCCAGTACTTC. It is translated as CASSMGGATQETQYF.

The rearrangement uses TRBV5-6 and TRBJ2-1, with D perhaps TRBD2 (5 bases). Trimming pared 0 bases from V and 8 bases from J, leaving 12 bases between. Per germline, CDR1 SGHDT and CDR2 YYEEEE. This CDR3 is built from 14 residues. CDR3 amino acids: CASSLGRAWDEQFF. The CDR3, as DNA: TGTGCCAGCAGCTTGGGGCGGGCCTGGGATGAGCAGTTCTTC.

V gene TRBV5-1 combines with J gene TRBJ2-1; 9 positions agree with TRBD1. The CDR3 totals 15 residues. With V trimmed by 4 bases and J by 2 bases, 4 bases remained unmatched. Germline CDR1 is SGHRS and CDR2 is YFSETQ. The CDR3 is CASSPGQGPYNEQFF. The CDR3 DNA is TGCGCCAGCAGCCCGGGACAGGGCCCCTACAATGAGCAGTTCTTC.

This clone has a handful of counts. CDR3 coding DNA: TGCGCCAGCAGCGAGCGGGGGGTAGGGACAGATACGCAGTATTTT. Residues: CASSERGVGTDTQYF. The genes are TRBV5-1 and TRBJ2-3; 9 nucleotides line up with TRBD2. The V gene end was trimmed by 4 bases and the J gene end by 3 bases; junction bases not matched to a gene: 6. CDR1 SGHRS and CDR2 YFSETQ come from the germline V gene. The CDR3 consists of 15 residues.

The gene calls are TRBV7-2 and TRBJ1-5; TRBD1 matches at 7 bases. CDR1 is SGHTA and CDR2 is FQGNSA in the germline V gene. V lost 8 bases to trimming and J lost 3 bases; unmatched junction nucleotides: 4. CDR3 length: 13 amino acids. The DNA for the CDR3 is TGTGCCAGCCGACAGGGCCCCAATCAGCCCCAGCATTTT. It yields the protein CASRQGPNQPQHF.

V gene TRBV6-6 combines with J gene TRBJ2-1, with a possible D match to TRBD1 (5 bases). The CDR3 extends over 14 amino acids. The V end was cut by 2 bases, the J end by 9 bases, with 14 bases between. CDR1 and CDR2 (germline): MNHNY, SVGAGI (reference sequence). CDR3 amino acids: CASSYLDRVGEQFF. CDR3 coding DNA: TGTGCCAGCAGTTACCTAGACAGAGTAGGTGAGCAGTTCTTC.